This TCR beta chain was identified during a study of cytomegalovirus exposure and HLA in healthy donors. This clone has more than one count but fewer than ten. PCR was performed using 60 Vbeta and 13 Jbeta primers. Assay used: immunoSEQ multiplex PCR; TCRdb lists only in-frame clones, some missing. Of some 110,000 clones listed, over 75% were seen once; the top ten hold 13%. Input material: PBMCs. This TCR was recovered from a woman aged 40 to 50 in good health and CMV-seropositive.

As DNA, the CDR3 is TGTGCCAGCAAAGCGGGAGGGGGCACAGATACGCAGTATTTT. It encodes CASKAGGGTDTQYF. The chain carries TRBV28 and TRBJ2-3; 10 bases agree with TRBD2. With V trimmed by 7 bases and J by 1 base, 2 bases remained unmatched. This CDR3 has 14 residues. From germline, CDR1 is MDHEN and CDR2 SYDVKM.